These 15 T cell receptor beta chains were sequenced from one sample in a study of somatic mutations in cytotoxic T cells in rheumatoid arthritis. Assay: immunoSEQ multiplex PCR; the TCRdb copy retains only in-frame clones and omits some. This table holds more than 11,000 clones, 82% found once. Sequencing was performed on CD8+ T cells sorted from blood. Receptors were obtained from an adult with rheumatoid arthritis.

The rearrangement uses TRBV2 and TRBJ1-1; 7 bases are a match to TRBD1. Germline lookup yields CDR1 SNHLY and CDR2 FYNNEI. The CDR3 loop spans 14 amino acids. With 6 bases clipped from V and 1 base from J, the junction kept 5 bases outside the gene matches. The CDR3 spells CASRESGGNTEAFF. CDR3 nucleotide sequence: TGTGCCAGCAGAGAGTCAGGGGGGAACACTGAAGCTTTCTTT.

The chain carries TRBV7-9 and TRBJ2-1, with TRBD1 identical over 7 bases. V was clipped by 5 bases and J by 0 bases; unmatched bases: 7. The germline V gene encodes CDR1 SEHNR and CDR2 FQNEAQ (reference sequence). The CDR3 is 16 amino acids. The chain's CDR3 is CASSPRTGSSYNEQFF. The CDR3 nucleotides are TGTGCCAGCAGCCCCAGGACAGGTAGCTCCTACAATGAGCAGTTCTTC. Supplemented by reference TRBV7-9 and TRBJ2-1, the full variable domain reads DTGVSQNPRHKITKRGQNVTFRCDPISEHNRLYWYRQTLGQGPEFLTYFQNEAQLEKSRLLSDRFSAERPKGSFSTLEIQRTEQGDSAMYLCASSPRTGSSYNEQFFGPGTRLTVL.

The CDR3 reads CASSYSTWDPYNEQFF. The CDR3 DNA reads as TGTGCCAGCAGTTACTCGACGTGGGATCCCTACAATGAGCAGTTCTTC. V gene TRBV6-5 combines with J gene TRBJ2-1, with D unresolved. CDR3 size: 16 residues. Between the trimmed V and J ends, which lost 0 bases and 2 bases, there was a span of 11 bases. CDR1 is MNHEY, CDR2 SVGAGI, per germline.

CDR3 sequence: CASTDDSYSYNEQFF. CDR3 coding DNA: TGTGCCAGCACCGACGACAGCTACTCCTACAATGAGCAGTTCTTC. The rearrangement uses TRBV7-8 and TRBJ2-1; possibly TRBD1 for D (5 bases). CDR1 is SGHVS, CDR2 FQNEAQ, per germline. The CDR3 totals 15 residues. V was trimmed by 7 bases and J by 0 bases, leaving 13 bases between them.

CDR3 nucleotides: TGTGCCAGCAGTGAAGTTTTGACCTCCGAGCAGTACTTC. Residues: CASSEVLTSEQYF. The gene calls are TRBV6-1 and TRBJ2-7; D gene ambiguous. The germline gives CDR1 MNHNS, CDR2 SASEGT. The length of the CDR3 is 13 residues. Trimming took off 1 base at V and 6 bases at J, with 10 bases between the two ends.

CDR3 region: CASSQETSGSDEQFF. CDR3 bases: TGTGCCAGCAGCCAAGAGACTAGCGGGAGCGATGAGCAGTTCTTC. This chain connects TRBV14 to TRBJ2-1; 12 bases map to TRBD2. Germline trimming cut 0 bases from V and 8 bases from J; bases unmatched to any gene: 2. The CDR3 extends over 15 amino acids. Germline values: CDR1 SGHDN, CDR2 FVKESK.

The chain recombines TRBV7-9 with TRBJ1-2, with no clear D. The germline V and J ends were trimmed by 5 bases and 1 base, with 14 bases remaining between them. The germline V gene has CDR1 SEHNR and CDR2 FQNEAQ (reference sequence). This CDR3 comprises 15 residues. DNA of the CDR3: TGTGCCAGCAGCCCGCCGGACGGCTTTAACTATGGCTACACCTTC. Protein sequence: CASSPPDGFNYGYTF.

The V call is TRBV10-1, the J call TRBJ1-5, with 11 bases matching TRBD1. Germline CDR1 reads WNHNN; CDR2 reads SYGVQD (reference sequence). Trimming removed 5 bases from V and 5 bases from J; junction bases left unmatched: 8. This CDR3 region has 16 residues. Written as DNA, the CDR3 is TGCGCCAGCAGTTCAACCCTGGGACAGGGGGATCAGCCCCAGCATTTT. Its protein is CASSSTLGQGDQPQHF.

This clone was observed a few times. CDR3 in amino acids: CASRSGTGDYEQYF. In DNA, the CDR3 is TGTGCCAGCAGGTCCGGGACAGGGGACTACGAGCAGTACTTC. V is TRBV7-8 and J is TRBJ2-7, with 10 bases fitting TRBD1. This CDR3 has 14 amino acids. Germline CDR1 SGHVS, CDR2 FQNEAQ. V shed 6 bases and J 3 bases; nucleotides not matched to a gene: 5.

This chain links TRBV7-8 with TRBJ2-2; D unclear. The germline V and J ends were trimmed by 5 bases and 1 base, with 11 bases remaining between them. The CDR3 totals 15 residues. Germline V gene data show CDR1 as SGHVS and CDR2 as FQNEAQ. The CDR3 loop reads CASSPSRQNTGELFF. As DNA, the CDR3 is TGTGCCAGCAGCCCATCCCGACAGAACACCGGGGAGCTGTTTTTT.

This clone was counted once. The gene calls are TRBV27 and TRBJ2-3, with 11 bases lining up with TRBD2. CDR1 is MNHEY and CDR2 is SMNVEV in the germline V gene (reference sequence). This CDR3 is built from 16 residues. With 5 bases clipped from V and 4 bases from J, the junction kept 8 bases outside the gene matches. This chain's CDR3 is CASSPHSGGAPDTQYF. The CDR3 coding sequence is TGTGCCAGCAGTCCACATAGCGGGGGGGCCCCAGATACGCAGTATTTT.

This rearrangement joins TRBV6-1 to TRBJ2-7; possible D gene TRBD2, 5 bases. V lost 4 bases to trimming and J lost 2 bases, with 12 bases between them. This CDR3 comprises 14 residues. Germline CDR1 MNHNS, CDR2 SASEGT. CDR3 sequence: CASSARDGTYEQYF. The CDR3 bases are TGTGCCAGCAGTGCCCGGGATGGGACCTACGAGCAGTACTTC.

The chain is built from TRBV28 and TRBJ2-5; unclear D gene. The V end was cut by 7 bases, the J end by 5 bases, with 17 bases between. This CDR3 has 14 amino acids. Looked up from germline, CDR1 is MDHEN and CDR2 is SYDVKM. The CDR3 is CASTYRVDWETQYF. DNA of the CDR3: TGTGCCAGCACGTATAGGGTAGATTGGGAGACCCAGTACTTC.

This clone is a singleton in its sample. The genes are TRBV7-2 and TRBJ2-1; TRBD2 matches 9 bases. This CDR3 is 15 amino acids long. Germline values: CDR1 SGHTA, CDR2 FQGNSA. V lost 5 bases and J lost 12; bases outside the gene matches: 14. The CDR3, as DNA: TGTGCCAGCAGCGTACTAGCGGGTCCCGTCTACGGGCAGTTCTTC. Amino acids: CASSVLAGPVYGQFF.

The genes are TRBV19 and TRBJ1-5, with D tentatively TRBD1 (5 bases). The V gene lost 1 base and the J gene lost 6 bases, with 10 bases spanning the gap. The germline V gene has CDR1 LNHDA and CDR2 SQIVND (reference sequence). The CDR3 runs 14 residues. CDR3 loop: CASSIGGVGQPQHF. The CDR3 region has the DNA TGTGCCAGTAGTATAGGAGGGGTCGGTCAGCCCCAGCATTTT. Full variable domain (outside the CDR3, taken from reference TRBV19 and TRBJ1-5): DGGITQSPKYLFRKEGQNVTLSCEQNLNHDAMYWYRQDPGQGLRLIYYSQIVNDFQKGDIAEGYSVSREKKESFPLTVTSAQKNPTAFYLCASSIGGVGQPQHFGDGTRLSIL.